The text below deals with one TCR beta chain. This specimen comes from a study of blood T cell repertoires in COVID-19. Measured with immunoSEQ multiplex PCR; TCRdb has only the in-frame clones, and not every one. The table includes roughly 330,000 clones, over 75% detected once. Self-reported history from a screening survey and questionnaire set each donor's cohort. Trimming cost V 5 bases and J 4 bases, with 9 bases left between them. From germline, CDR1 is LNHDA and CDR2 SQIVND (reference sequence). The CDR3 extends over 13 amino acids. The sequenced sample consisted of PBMCs or T cells enriched from blood (not recorded which). The chain employs TRBV19 and TRBJ1-5; maybe TRBD1 (5 bases). The clonotype comes from a woman aged 25 to 39 who had recovered from COVID-19. In nucleotides, the CDR3 is TGTGCCAGTAGTCCCGGGACTAATCAGCCCCAGCATTTT. Translation: CASSPGTNQPQHF.